What follows are 31 T cell receptor beta chains derived from one specimen sequenced in a study of CD8 T cells in Susac syndrome. RNA in amounts of 0.5 to 1 ug was reverse transcribed with random hexamers. One entry per CDR3 protein results from TCRdb running MiXCR on the immunoSEQ multiplex PCR reads. Among roughly 110,000 distinct CDR3 sequences listed, around 90% were seen once. Sequencing was done on a sample of CD4+ T cells from PBMCs. The receptors here all came from a human donor in good health.

A note on this clonotype: A read error may produce the germline difference seen at one junction end. This rearrangement joins TRBV29-1 to TRBJ1-2; 8 bases are a match to TRBD1. CDR3 length equals 11 residues. Germline lookup yields CDR1 SQVTM and CDR2 ANQGSEA. The CDR3 DNA sequence: TGCAGCGCCGACAGGGGCGAGGGCTACACTTTC. Encoded protein: CSADRGEGYTF.

The table lists this clonotype with a count of one. J is TRBJ2-3 and V is TRBV5-4; the match to TRBD2 covers 15 bases. This CDR3 is built from 17 residues. CDR1 and CDR2 (germline): SGHNT, YYREEE (reference sequence). Trimming at V came to 4 bases and at J to 2 bases, leaving 5 bases not matched to a gene. CDR3: CASSPGTSGRNTDTQYF. In nucleotides, the CDR3 is TGTGCCAGCAGCCCCGGGACTAGCGGGAGGAACACAGATACGCAGTATTTT.

The chain combines TRBV7-9 with TRBJ2-3; a weak D match, TRBD2 (6 bases). V lost 5 bases and J 4 bases, leaving 10 bases between the germline ends. Germline loops: CDR1 SEHNR, CDR2 FQNEAQ (reference sequence). The CDR3 spans 13 residues. CDR3 sequence (DNA): TGTGCCAGCAGCCCCGGGGGTTCAGATACGCAGTATTTT. Its protein product is CASSPGGSDTQYF. The full variable domain, rest sourced from reference TRBV7-9 and TRBJ2-3, is DTGVSQNPRHKITKRGQNVTFRCDPISEHNRLYWYRQTLGQGPEFLTYFQNEAQLEKSRLLSDRFSAERPKGSFSTLEIQRTEQGDSAMYLCASSPGGSDTQYFGPGTRLTVL.

The V call is TRBV19, the J call TRBJ1-1; D is undetermined. The ends were cut back, 5 bases at V and 6 bases at J, with 13 bases in the middle. Germline V gives CDR1 LNHDA, CDR2 SQIVND (reference sequence). CDR3 length equals 13 residues. DNA of the CDR3: TGTGCCAGTAGTCCGCAGTTCGGGTCTGAAGCTTTCTTT. Translation: CASSPQFGSEAFF.

The genes are TRBV12-3 or TRBV12-4 and TRBJ1-5; D is possibly TRBD1 (5 bases). This CDR3 is 14 amino acids long. Trimming cost V 0 bases and J 6 bases, with 9 bases left between them. CDR3 amino acids: CASSLASGVQPQHF. The CDR3 DNA reads as TGTGCCAGCAGTTTAGCCTCGGGGGTTCAGCCCCAGCATTTT.

The chain has TRBV7-2 and TRBJ2-7; 7 positions match TRBD1. V trimming: 5 bases; J trimming: 1 base; junction bases outside the gene matches: 14. The length of the CDR3 is 17 residues. Germline V gene sequence: CDR1 SGHTA, CDR2 FQGNSA. CDR3 protein: CASSVQPGQRYSYEQYF. Here the CDR3 DNA reads TGTGCCAGCAGCGTACAACCGGGACAGAGATATTCCTACGAGCAGTACTTC.

The gene calls are TRBV12-3 or TRBV12-4 and TRBJ2-4; TRBD2 agrees at 8 bases. The V gene end was trimmed by 7 bases and the J gene end by 8 bases; junction bases not matched to a gene: 13. This CDR3 contains 15 residues. The CDR3 protein is CASTIGGGGGDIQYF. The CDR3 DNA sequence: TGTGCCAGCACCATCGGGGGGGGCGGAGGCGACATTCAGTACTTC.

There are a few counts of this clonotype. The J gene is TRBJ2-7, the V gene TRBV27; D call uncertain. Looked up from germline, CDR1 is MNHEY and CDR2 is SMNVEV (reference sequence). The V end lost 3 bases, the J end lost 0 bases, and 12 bases lay between the germline ends. CDR3 length: 15 amino acids. The CDR3 reads CASSLKGGFSYEQYF. CDR3 in DNA: TGTGCCAGCAGTTTGAAGGGCGGATTCTCCTACGAGCAGTACTTC.

The chain couples TRBV5-1 to TRBJ1-3; D is possibly TRBD1 (5 bases). The germline CDR1 and CDR2 sequences are SGHRS and YFSETQ. V was shortened by 8 bases and J by 0 bases, with 15 bases between the two germline ends. The length of the CDR3 is 15 residues. CDR3 DNA: TGCGCCAGTGCAGAAGACAGAGGCTCTGGAAACACCATATATTTT. Translated: CASAEDRGSGNTIYF.

The chain combines TRBV3-1 with TRBJ2-1; tentatively, D is TRBD1 or TRBD2 (5 bases each). V shed 0 bases and J shed 8 bases, with 14 bases lying between them. Germline V gene sequence: CDR1 LGHDT, CDR2 YNNKEL (reference sequence). The CDR3 sequence is 15 residues long. The CDR3 coding sequence is TGTGCCAGCAGCCAAGAGGGGACCCCCGGGGATGAGCAGTTCTTC. Protein: CASSQEGTPGDEQFF.

The CDR3 here is CASSPLSTDTQYF. The CDR3 DNA reads as TGTGCCAGCAGTCCTCTATCCACAGATACGCAGTATTTT. V gene TRBV12-3 or TRBV12-4 combines with J gene TRBJ2-3; D unclear. The length of the CDR3 is 13 residues. The V gene lost 5 bases and the J gene lost 2 bases, with 8 bases spanning the gap.

This clonotype was seen just once. V and J are TRBV7-2 and TRBJ2-1; no definite D call. V lost 0 bases, J lost 7 bases, and 4 bases lay in between. From germline, CDR1 is SGHTA and CDR2 FQGNSA. This CDR3 has 12 amino acids. The CDR3 loop is CASSLAWNEQFF. CDR3 DNA sequence: TGTGCCAGCAGCTTAGCGTGGAATGAGCAGTTCTTC. Filled out from reference TRBV7-2 and TRBJ2-1, the complete variable domain reads GAGVSQSPSNKVTEKGKDVELRCDPISGHTALYWYRQSLGQGLEFLIYFQGNSAPDKSGLPSDRFSAERTGGSVSTLTIQRTQQEDSAVYLCASSLAWNEQFFGPGTRLTVL.

The J gene is TRBJ2-1, the V gene TRBV6-2 or TRBV6-3; D perhaps matches TRBD2 (6 bases). This CDR3 is 16 amino acids long. From germline, CDR1 is MNHEY and CDR2 SVGEGT. Trimming shortened V by 2 bases and J by 3 bases, and 14 bases separated the two germline ends. The CDR3 is CASSYPATSIYNEQFF. In DNA, the CDR3 is TGTGCCAGCAGTTACCCCGCGACTAGTATCTACAATGAGCAGTTCTTC.

This chain joins TRBV5-1 and TRBJ1-6, with a tentative D call TRBD1 (5 bases). From germline, CDR1 is SGHRS and CDR2 YFSETQ. V was pared by 0 bases and J by 6 bases, with 7 bases between. The CDR3 has 14 amino acids. The DNA of the CDR3 is TGCGCCAGCAGCTTGGCAGGGAGTAATTCACCCCTCCACTTT. Its translation: CASSLAGSNSPLHF.

The chain links TRBV12-3 or TRBV12-4 to TRBJ2-2; the D gene is possibly TRBD1 (6 bases). This CDR3 contains 15 residues. V lost 7 bases, J lost 1 base, and 13 bases lay in between. CDR3 bases: TGTGCCAGCACCTCGGGACATTTGAACACCGGGGAGCTGTTTTTT. This translates into CASTSGHLNTGELFF.

The V and J genes are TRBV7-9 and TRBJ2-7; 7 bases fit TRBD1. This CDR3 region has 14 residues. After removal of 4 bases from V and 3 bases from J, the junction contained 6 bases not matched to a gene. CDR1 is SEHNR and CDR2 is FQNEAQ in the germline V gene (reference sequence). CDR3 protein: CASSSRDRHYEQYF. The DNA for the CDR3 is TGTGCCAGCAGCTCCCGGGACAGACACTACGAGCAGTACTTC.

The gene calls are TRBV20-1 and TRBJ1-6; possible D gene TRBD1, 5 bases. Trimming removed 0 bases at V and 8 bases at J, with 17 bases between. CDR1 and CDR2 (germline): DFQATT, SNEGSKA (reference sequence). There are 16 residues in the CDR3. The CDR3 loop reads CSAREPGRASDSPLHF. The CDR3 nucleotides read TGCAGTGCTAGAGAGCCGGGACGGGCTTCGGATTCACCCCTCCACTTT.

This chain connects TRBV5-6 to TRBJ2-6, with D possibly called TRBD1 or TRBD2 (5 bases each). The ends were cut back, 1 base at V and 4 bases at J, with 6 bases in the middle. Germline CDR1 reads SGHDT; CDR2 reads YYEEEE. The CDR3 length is 14 residues. The CDR3 DNA reads TGTGCCAGCAGCTTGCGGGGCGGGGCCAACGTCCTGACTTTC. Translation gives CASSLRGGANVLTF. Filled out from reference TRBV5-6 and TRBJ2-6, the complete variable domain reads DAGVTQSPTHLIKTRGQQVTLRCSPKSGHDTVSWYQQALGQGPQFIFQYYEEEERQRGNFPDRFSGHQFPNYSSELNVNALLLGDSALYLCASSLRGGANVLTFGAGSRLTVL.

In its sample, this clonotype was seen once. J is TRBJ1-4 and V is TRBV2; D possibly corresponds to TRBD1 (6 bases). The V end was cut by 6 bases, the J end by 7 bases, with 18 bases between. There are 15 residues in the CDR3. The germline V gene has CDR1 SNHLY and CDR2 FYNNEI. This CDR3 is CASSESQGSGEKLFF. Written as DNA, the CDR3 is TGTGCCAGCAGCGAGTCACAGGGTTCGGGTGAAAAACTGTTTTTT.

This chain's CDR3 is CASSLHGTGPRNEKLFF. The CDR3 bases are TGTGCCAGCAGCCTTCACGGGACAGGGCCTAGAAATGAAAAACTGTTTTTT. The V gene is TRBV7-8, the J gene TRBJ1-4; 9 positions agree with TRBD1. The germline gives CDR1 SGHVS, CDR2 FQNEAQ. V lost 5 bases to trimming and J lost 5 bases; unmatched junction nucleotides: 12. This CDR3 has 17 residues.

This chain links TRBV27 with TRBJ2-5; 7 bases agree with TRBD1. Germline CDR1 is MNHEY and CDR2 is SMNVEV (reference sequence). V was clipped by 6 bases and J by 2 bases; unmatched bases: 3. The CDR3 is made up of 13 amino acids. CDR3 sequence (DNA): TGTGCCAGCAGCAGGGGGAGACAAGAGACCCAGTACTTC. Translated: CASSRGRQETQYF.

The chain joins TRBV12-3 or TRBV12-4 to TRBJ1-2, with TRBD1 matching over 8 bases. The CDR3 contains 14 residues. The trim removed 6 bases at V and 5 bases at J, leaving 8 bases unmatched. The CDR3 DNA sequence: TGTGCCAGCAGCCCGCAGGGGGCAGGATATGGCTACACCTTC. Protein: CASSPQGAGYGYTF.

This clonotype came up once. V usage is TRBV12-3 or TRBV12-4 and J usage is TRBJ1-1, with a weak D call TRBD1 (5 bases). V was trimmed by 7 bases and J by 8 bases, leaving 14 bases between them. The CDR3 covers 12 residues. CDR3 loop: CASTYGGKEAFF. CDR3 DNA sequence: TGTGCCAGCACCTACGGGGGAAAAGAAGCTTTCTTT.

V and J are TRBV14 and TRBJ2-7; D perhaps matches TRBD2 (6 bases). The CDR3 covers 15 residues. Germline V gene lookup returns CDR1 SGHDN and CDR2 FVKESK. V was clipped by 7 bases and J by 3 bases, with 19 bases between them. The CDR3 sequence is CASKRGSGDGYEQYF. CDR3 nucleotides: TGTGCCAGCAAACGAGGTTCGGGGGACGGCTACGAGCAGTACTTC.

The chain joins TRBV19 to TRBJ1-1; D gene unclear. V was clipped by 4 bases and J by 11 bases, with 14 bases between them. Per the germline V gene, CDR1 is LNHDA and CDR2 is SQIVND (reference sequence). There are 12 residues in the CDR3. CDR3 sequence reads: CASSNQAPRAFF. CDR3 nucleotides: TGTGCCAGTAGTAACCAGGCCCCCCGGGCTTTCTTT.

The V and J genes are TRBV19 and TRBJ1-5; D might be TRBD1 (6 bases). V lost 3 bases, J lost 5 bases, and 23 bases lay in between. Germline V gives CDR1 LNHDA, CDR2 SQIVND (reference sequence). This CDR3 has 18 amino acids. CDR3 DNA sequence: TGTGCCAGTAGTATCCCTTCTGGCAGCTGGAGGGGGGATCAGCCCCAGCATTTT. Residues: CASSIPSGSWRGDQPQHF.

This sequence joins TRBV6-1 and TRBJ1-5, with D perhaps TRBD1 (5 bases). This CDR3 has 15 residues. Per germline, CDR1 MNHNS and CDR2 SASEGT. V was trimmed by 3 bases and J by 2 bases, leaving 11 bases between them. The CDR3 is CASSEVLGGNQPQHF. CDR3 DNA sequence: TGTGCCAGCAGTGAGGTCCTAGGGGGCAATCAGCCCCAGCATTTT.

The chain joins TRBV12-3 or TRBV12-4 to TRBJ2-2, with D tentatively TRBD1 (6 bases). Trimming left V 8 bases short and J 5 bases short, with 15 bases between. The CDR3 runs to 14 residues. For the CDR3, the DNA is TGTGCCAGCGCCAGGGGAGTTCGGACCGGGGAGCTGTTTTTT. Translated: CASARGVRTGELFF.

The chain joins TRBV7-2 to TRBJ2-3, with 9 bases aligning to TRBD2. The CDR3 is 14 amino acids. The germline V gene encodes CDR1 SGHTA and CDR2 FQGNSA. The trim removed 9 bases at V and 1 base at J, leaving 5 bases unmatched. This CDR3 is CASGGGARTDTQYF. As DNA, the CDR3 is TGTGCCAGTGGCGGGGGGGCCCGCACAGATACGCAGTATTTT. Full variable domain (missing parts from reference TRBV7-2 and TRBJ2-3): GAGVSQSPSNKVTEKGKDVELRCDPISGHTALYWYRQSLGQGLEFLIYFQGNSAPDKSGLPSDRFSAERTGGSVSTLTIQRTQQEDSAVYLCASGGGARTDTQYFGPGTRLTVL.

The V and J genes are TRBV3-1 and TRBJ1-5; D unresolved. The ends were cut back, 1 base at V and 3 bases at J, with 7 bases in the middle. The CDR3 is 14 amino acids. From germline, CDR1 is LGHDT and CDR2 YNNKEL (reference sequence). CDR3 nucleotides: TGTGCCAGCAGCCAAGCAACCGACAATCAGCCCCAGCATTTT. Protein product: CASSQATDNQPQHF.

J is TRBJ2-5 and V is TRBV20-1; 9 bases fit TRBD1. This CDR3 is 14 amino acids long. V shed 1 base and J 5 bases; nucleotides not matched to a gene: 5. Germline V gene data show CDR1 as DFQATT and CDR2 as SNEGSKA (reference sequence). CDR3 loop: CSARAGQGKETQYF. In DNA form, the CDR3 reads TGCAGTGCTAGAGCTGGACAGGGGAAGGAGACCCAGTACTTC.